A selection of T cell receptor beta chains follows, all from one sample in a study of shared clonotypes between healthy human individuals. TCRdb keeps only in-frame clones here, not all; method: immunoSEQ multiplex PCR. The table has millions of clones, around 96% seen once. Sequenced material: naive CD8+ T cells sorted from blood. Receptors were obtained from a man aged 18 to 29 in good health. CDR3s include the opening cysteine and the closing phenylalanine or tryptophan. D genes are given only for firm matches. The size entry is marked missing in some rows and otherwise reads once, few, many or a size class.

j_call	clone_size	v_call	cdr3_length	d_call	cdr3_aa	cdr3_nt
TRBJ2-4	NA	TRBV6-6	13	TRBD1	CASWDRGKDIQYF	TGTGCCAGCTGGGACAGGGGGAAAGACATTCAGTACTTC
TRBJ2-7	NA	TRBV13	12	NA	CASSSTADEQYF	TGTGCCAGCAGCTCGACTGCAGACGAGCAGTACTTC
TRBJ1-1	NA	TRBV27	15	TRBD1	CASRAGTGLIPEAFF	TGTGCCAGCAGGGCGGGGACAGGACTCATTCCTGAAGCTTTCTTT
TRBJ2-3	NA	TRBV7-3	13	NA	CASSTFITDTQYF	TGTGCCAGCAGCACTTTTATCACAGATACGCAGTATTTT
TRBJ2-6	NA	TRBV9	18	NA	CASSEGPFPSGGANVLTF	TGTGCCAGCAGCGAAGGACCGTTCCCGTCCGGGGGGGCCAACGTCCTGACTTTC
TRBJ2-5	NA	TRBV9	14	NA	CASSQDRGLETQYF	TGTGCCAGCAGCCAAGACCGGGGTTTGGAGACCCAGTACTTC
TRBJ1-5	NA	TRBV2	14	NA	CASRGDGHNQPQHF	TGTGCCAGCAGAGGGGACGGTCACAATCAGCCCCAGCATTTT
TRBJ1-3	NA	TRBV2	16	NA	CASSEGSGPSGNTIYF	TGTGCCAGCAGTGAAGGGAGCGGCCCCTCTGGAAACACCATATATTTT
TRBJ1-5	NA	TRBV7-6	16	TRBD1	CASSSGTGGFNQPQHF	TGTGCCAGCAGCTCGGGGACAGGGGGCTTTAATCAGCCCCAGCATTTT
TRBJ2-5	NA	TRBV7-9	14	TRBD2	CASSLAGGVETQYF	TGTGCCAGCAGCTTAGCGGGAGGGGTGGAGACCCAGTACTTC
TRBJ2-7	NA	TRBV9	13	NA	CASSVDRNYEQYF	TGTGCCAGCAGCGTAGACAGGAACTACGAGCAGTACTTC
TRBJ1-4	NA	TRBV6-5	15	NA	CASSYFLRGNEKLFF	TGTGCCAGCAGTTACTTCCTCCGAGGCAACGAAAAACTGTTTTTT
TRBJ1-6	NA	TRBV6-1	14	NA	CATCVEGSDSPLHF	TGTGCCACCTGCGTTGAGGGGTCCGATTCACCCCTCCACTTT
TRBJ1-2	NA	TRBV27	15	NA	CASSLSAGLHYGYTF	TGTGCCAGCAGTTTATCGGCAGGCCTTCACTATGGCTACACCTTC
TRBJ2-7	NA	TRBV18	16	TRBD2	CASSPSNSGAWYEQYF	TGTGCCAGCTCACCAAGTAATAGCGGGGCCTGGTACGAGCAGTACTTC
TRBJ2-1	NA	TRBV7-3	14	TRBD2	CASSSAGLAGEQFF	TGTGCCAGCAGCTCCGCGGGACTAGCTGGTGAGCAGTTCTTC
TRBJ1-4	NA	TRBV7-9	17	NA	CASSLDKEGSPNEKLFF	TGTGCCAGCAGCTTAGATAAAGAGGGATCCCCTAATGAAAAACTGTTTTTT
TRBJ2-7	NA	TRBV15	14	TRBD1	CATSSRDRNYEQYF	TGTGCCACCAGCAGCCGGGACAGAAATTACGAGCAGTACTTC
TRBJ1-2	NA	TRBV29-1	11	TRBD1	CSGWTGTSYTF	TGCAGCGGGTGGACAGGGACGAGCTACACCTTC
TRBJ1-1	NA	TRBV6-9	16	TRBD1	CASSLITGTVNTEAFF	TGTGCCAGCAGTTTAATCACCGGGACAGTGAACACTGAAGCTTTCTTT
TRBJ2-7	NA	TRBV13	14	NA	CASSLRQVTYEQYF	TGTGCCAGCAGCTTAAGGCAGGTCACCTACGAGCAGTACTTC
TRBJ2-2	NA	TRBV9	14	TRBD1	CASALGGNTGELFF	TGTGCCAGCGCCCTAGGGGGCAACACCGGGGAGCTGTTTTTT
TRBJ1-2	once	TRBV27	17	TRBD1	CASSYGATGNGAYGYTF	TGTGCCAGCAGTTACGGGGCGACAGGGAATGGGGCTTATGGCTACACCTTC